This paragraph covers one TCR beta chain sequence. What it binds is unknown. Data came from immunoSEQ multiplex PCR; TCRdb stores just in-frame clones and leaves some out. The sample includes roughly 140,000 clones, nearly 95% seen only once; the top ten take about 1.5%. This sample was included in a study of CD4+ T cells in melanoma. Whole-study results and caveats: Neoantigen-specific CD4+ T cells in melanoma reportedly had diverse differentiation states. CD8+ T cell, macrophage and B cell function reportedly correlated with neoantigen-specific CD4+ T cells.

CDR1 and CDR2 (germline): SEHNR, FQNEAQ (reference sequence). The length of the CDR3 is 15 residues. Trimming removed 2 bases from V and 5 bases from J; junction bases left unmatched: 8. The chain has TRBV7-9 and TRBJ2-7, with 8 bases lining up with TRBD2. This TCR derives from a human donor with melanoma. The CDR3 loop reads CASSLKSGGPHEQYF. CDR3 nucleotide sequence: TGTGCCAGCAGCTTAAAATCGGGGGGGCCGCACGAGCAGTACTTC.